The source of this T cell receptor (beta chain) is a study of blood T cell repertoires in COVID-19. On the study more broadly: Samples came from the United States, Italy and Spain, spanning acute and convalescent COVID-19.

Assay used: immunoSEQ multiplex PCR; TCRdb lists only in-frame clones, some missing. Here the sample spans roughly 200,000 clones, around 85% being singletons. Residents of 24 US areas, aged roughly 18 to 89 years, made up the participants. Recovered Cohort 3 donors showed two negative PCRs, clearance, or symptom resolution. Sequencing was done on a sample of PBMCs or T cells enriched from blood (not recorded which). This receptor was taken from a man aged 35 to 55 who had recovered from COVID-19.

The CDR3 coding sequence is TGTGCCAGCAGTTACTCCGCAGGGTATAAAGATGAGCAGTTCTTC. Its protein is CASSYSAGYKDEQFF. The gene calls are TRBV6-2 or TRBV6-3 and TRBJ2-1, with D possibly being TRBD1 (5 bases). This CDR3 contains 15 residues. Trimming shortened V by 0 bases and J by 8 bases, and 14 bases separated the two germline ends. Germline V lookup: CDR1 MNHEY, CDR2 SVGEGT.